This passage covers 11 T cell receptor beta chains from one sample sequenced in a study of T cells in Graves' hyperthyroidism and ophthalmopathy. Template material for amplifying TCR beta CDR3 regions consisted of RNA transcripts. First-round RT-PCR of the TCR CDR3 relied on the HTBI primer set. TCRdb reanalysed the multiplex PCR reads using MiXCR and keeps one entry per CDR3 protein. Of around 97,000 distinct CDR3 sequences in the sample, less than 55% are singletons; the top ten hold about a quarter. Sequenced input: blood. These receptor sequences come from a middle-aged man with Graves' hyperthyroidism.

Many counts were recorded for this clonotype. The chain is built from TRBV6-6 and TRBJ1-1; TRBD1 might be the D (6 bases). The V end lost 5 bases, the J end lost 1 base, and 14 bases lay between the germline ends. The CDR3 has 15 residues. Per the germline V gene, CDR1 is MNHNY and CDR2 is SVGAGI (reference sequence). DNA for the CDR3: TGTGCCAGCAGTGACAGGACAGCCGCGAACACTGAAGCTTTCTTT. Amino acids: CASSDRTAANTEAFF.

This clonotype appeared many times. The chain recombines TRBV6-5 with TRBJ2-7, with TRBD2 identical over 12 bases. The length of the CDR3 is 14 residues. The junction had 8 bases not matched to a gene; V was cut back by 7 bases and J by 7 bases. Germline V gives CDR1 MNHEY, CDR2 SVGAGI. CDR3 DNA: TGTGCCAGCAAAAGGACTAGCGGGACAAGTGAGCAGTACTTC. Protein: CASKRTSGTSEQYF.

This clonotype was picked up many times. The V gene is TRBV7-2, the J gene TRBJ2-7; 9 bases match TRBD2. CDR1 and CDR2 from the germline V gene are SGHTA and FQGNSA. V shed 0 bases and J 2 bases; nucleotides not matched to a gene: 2. The CDR3 runs 15 residues. The CDR3 nucleotides are TGTGCCAGCAGCTTAGCGCGGACTAGCGCCTACGAGCAGTACTTC. This codes for CASSLARTSAYEQYF.

As to this clonotype: A much larger clone differs from this one at a single base, so this may be a read error. The CDR3 end shows no conserved phenylalanine or tryptophan, and so a read error is likely. The chain recombines TRBV7-6 with TRBJ1-6; 8 nucleotides agree with TRBD1. CDR3 size: 13 residues. In germline, CDR1 is SGHVS, CDR2 FNYEAQ. J was trimmed by 8 bases and V by 5 bases; bases with no gene match: 2. The CDR3 loop reads CASSQGADSPLHL. The CDR3 DNA reads as TGTGCCAGCAGCCAGGGGGCTGATTCACCCCTCCACTTG.

This clonotype came up many times. This chain links TRBV12-3 or TRBV12-4 with TRBJ2-2; perhaps TRBD2 as D (5 bases). With 7 bases removed from V and 1 base from J, the gap between germline ends came to 13 bases. This CDR3 has 15 residues. CDR3 sequence: CASTPTGRNTGELFF. CDR3 bases: TGTGCCAGCACTCCCACGGGGAGGAACACCGGGGAGCTGTTTTTT.

The chain carries TRBV20-1 and TRBJ2-7; D gene unclear. The CDR3 extends over 15 amino acids. V lost 0 bases and J lost 7, with 19 bases in between. Germline V gene lookup returns CDR1 DFQATT and CDR2 SNEGSKA (reference sequence). CDR3 bases: TGCAGTGCTAGAGACAGACGCAAGAACACCGGGGAGCAGTACTTC. Its translation: CSARDRRKNTGEQYF.

This clonotype was detected only a few times. The chain combines TRBV4-2 with TRBJ1-2; TRBD1 matches 11 bases. The CDR3 sequence is 17 residues long. With V trimmed by 0 bases and J by 4 bases, 7 bases remained unmatched. CDR1 and CDR2 (germline): LGHNA, YNFKEQ. The CDR3 DNA follows: TGTGCCAGCAGCCAAGATATGGGACAGGGGGACCTCTATGGCTACACCTTC. This gives the protein CASSQDMGQGDLYGYTF.

V is TRBV27 and J is TRBJ1-1; a possible D gene is TRBD1 (5 bases). The germline V gene has CDR1 MNHEY and CDR2 SMNVEV (reference sequence). CDR3 length equals 14 residues. Trimming stripped 6 bases from V and 5 bases from J, with 16 bases between. CDR3 sequence: CASSPRGVETEAFF. The CDR3 DNA reads TGTGCCAGCAGCCCAAGAGGGGTCGAAACTGAAGCTTTCTTT.

This clonotype appeared many times. In DNA, the CDR3 is TGTGCCAGCAGTGGGACAGTCCCCAATGAGCAGTTCTTC. Protein product: CASSGTVPNEQFF. The V and J genes are TRBV5-8 and TRBJ2-1, with 7 bases aligning to TRBD1. Losses at the gene ends were 5 bases for V and 6 bases for J; bases not matched to a gene: 5. Germline V gives CDR1 SGHTS, CDR2 YDEGEE. CDR3 length equals 13 residues.

This clonotype was seen only a few times. The gene calls are TRBV3-1 and TRBJ2-5; possibly TRBD1 for D (6 bases). Trimming stripped 4 bases from V and 3 bases from J, with 12 bases between. The CDR3 extends over 14 amino acids. Germline loops: CDR1 LGHDT, CDR2 YNNKEL (reference sequence). The CDR3 DNA is TGTGCCAGCAGCCCTCTTGGGGGCGAAGAGACCCAGTACTTC. As protein: CASSPLGGEETQYF.

CDR3 in DNA: TGTGCCAGCAGCGCGACGGGAGACAAGAGTTCACCCCTCCACTTT. It translates to CASSATGDKSSPLHF. The chain recombines TRBV9 with TRBJ1-6, with unresolved D. Trimming pared 3 bases from V and 9 bases from J, leaving 16 bases between. Germline V gene data show CDR1 as SGDLS and CDR2 as YYNGEE. This CDR3 region has 15 residues. Based on the CDR3 plus reference TRBV9 and TRBJ1-6, the full variable domain is DSGVTQTPKHLITATGQRVTLRCSPRSGDLSVYWYQQSLDQGLQFLIQYYNGEERAKGNILERFSAQQFPDLHSELNLSSLELGDSALYFCASSATGDKSSPLHFGNGTRLTVT.